This TCR beta chain was captured by sequencing in a study of control samples from healthy donors and cancer patients. CDR1 is MNHEY and CDR2 is SVGEGT in the germline V gene. V was trimmed by 4 bases and J by 1 base, leaving 8 bases between them. The CDR3 length is 14 residues. The protocol was immunoSEQ multiplex PCR, while the TCRdb copy is restricted to in-frame clones and leaves out a portion. There are about 140,000 clones in the sample; roughly 92% occur only once, and around 10% lies in the top ten. By share, this clone counts as medium-sized. Other DNA sequences within the sample encode an identical CDR3.

The V call is TRBV6-2 or TRBV6-3, the J call TRBJ2-1, with D perhaps TRBD1 (6 bases). The source is a man aged 30 to 45 in good health. The specimen was blood. In DNA form, the CDR3 reads TGTGCCAGCAGTTCAGGGGAGTCCTACAATGAGCAGTTCTTC. Translating it yields CASSSGESYNEQFF.